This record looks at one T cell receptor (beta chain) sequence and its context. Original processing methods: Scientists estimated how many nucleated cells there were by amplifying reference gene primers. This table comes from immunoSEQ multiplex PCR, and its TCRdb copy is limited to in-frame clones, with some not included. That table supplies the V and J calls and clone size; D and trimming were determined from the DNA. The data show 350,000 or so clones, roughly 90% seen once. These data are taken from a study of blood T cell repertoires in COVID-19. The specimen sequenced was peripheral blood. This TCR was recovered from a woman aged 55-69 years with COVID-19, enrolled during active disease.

The CDR3 coding sequence is TGTGCCAGCAGCTTAGGTCAACGGGGGACTGAAGCTTTCTTT. Its protein product is CASSLGQRGTEAFF. V usage is TRBV13 and J usage is TRBJ1-1, with D possibly being TRBD1 (5 bases). V was clipped by 0 bases and J by 5 bases, with 10 bases between them. Germline V CDR1 and CDR2: PRHDT, FYEKMQ (reference sequence). This CDR3 has 14 residues.